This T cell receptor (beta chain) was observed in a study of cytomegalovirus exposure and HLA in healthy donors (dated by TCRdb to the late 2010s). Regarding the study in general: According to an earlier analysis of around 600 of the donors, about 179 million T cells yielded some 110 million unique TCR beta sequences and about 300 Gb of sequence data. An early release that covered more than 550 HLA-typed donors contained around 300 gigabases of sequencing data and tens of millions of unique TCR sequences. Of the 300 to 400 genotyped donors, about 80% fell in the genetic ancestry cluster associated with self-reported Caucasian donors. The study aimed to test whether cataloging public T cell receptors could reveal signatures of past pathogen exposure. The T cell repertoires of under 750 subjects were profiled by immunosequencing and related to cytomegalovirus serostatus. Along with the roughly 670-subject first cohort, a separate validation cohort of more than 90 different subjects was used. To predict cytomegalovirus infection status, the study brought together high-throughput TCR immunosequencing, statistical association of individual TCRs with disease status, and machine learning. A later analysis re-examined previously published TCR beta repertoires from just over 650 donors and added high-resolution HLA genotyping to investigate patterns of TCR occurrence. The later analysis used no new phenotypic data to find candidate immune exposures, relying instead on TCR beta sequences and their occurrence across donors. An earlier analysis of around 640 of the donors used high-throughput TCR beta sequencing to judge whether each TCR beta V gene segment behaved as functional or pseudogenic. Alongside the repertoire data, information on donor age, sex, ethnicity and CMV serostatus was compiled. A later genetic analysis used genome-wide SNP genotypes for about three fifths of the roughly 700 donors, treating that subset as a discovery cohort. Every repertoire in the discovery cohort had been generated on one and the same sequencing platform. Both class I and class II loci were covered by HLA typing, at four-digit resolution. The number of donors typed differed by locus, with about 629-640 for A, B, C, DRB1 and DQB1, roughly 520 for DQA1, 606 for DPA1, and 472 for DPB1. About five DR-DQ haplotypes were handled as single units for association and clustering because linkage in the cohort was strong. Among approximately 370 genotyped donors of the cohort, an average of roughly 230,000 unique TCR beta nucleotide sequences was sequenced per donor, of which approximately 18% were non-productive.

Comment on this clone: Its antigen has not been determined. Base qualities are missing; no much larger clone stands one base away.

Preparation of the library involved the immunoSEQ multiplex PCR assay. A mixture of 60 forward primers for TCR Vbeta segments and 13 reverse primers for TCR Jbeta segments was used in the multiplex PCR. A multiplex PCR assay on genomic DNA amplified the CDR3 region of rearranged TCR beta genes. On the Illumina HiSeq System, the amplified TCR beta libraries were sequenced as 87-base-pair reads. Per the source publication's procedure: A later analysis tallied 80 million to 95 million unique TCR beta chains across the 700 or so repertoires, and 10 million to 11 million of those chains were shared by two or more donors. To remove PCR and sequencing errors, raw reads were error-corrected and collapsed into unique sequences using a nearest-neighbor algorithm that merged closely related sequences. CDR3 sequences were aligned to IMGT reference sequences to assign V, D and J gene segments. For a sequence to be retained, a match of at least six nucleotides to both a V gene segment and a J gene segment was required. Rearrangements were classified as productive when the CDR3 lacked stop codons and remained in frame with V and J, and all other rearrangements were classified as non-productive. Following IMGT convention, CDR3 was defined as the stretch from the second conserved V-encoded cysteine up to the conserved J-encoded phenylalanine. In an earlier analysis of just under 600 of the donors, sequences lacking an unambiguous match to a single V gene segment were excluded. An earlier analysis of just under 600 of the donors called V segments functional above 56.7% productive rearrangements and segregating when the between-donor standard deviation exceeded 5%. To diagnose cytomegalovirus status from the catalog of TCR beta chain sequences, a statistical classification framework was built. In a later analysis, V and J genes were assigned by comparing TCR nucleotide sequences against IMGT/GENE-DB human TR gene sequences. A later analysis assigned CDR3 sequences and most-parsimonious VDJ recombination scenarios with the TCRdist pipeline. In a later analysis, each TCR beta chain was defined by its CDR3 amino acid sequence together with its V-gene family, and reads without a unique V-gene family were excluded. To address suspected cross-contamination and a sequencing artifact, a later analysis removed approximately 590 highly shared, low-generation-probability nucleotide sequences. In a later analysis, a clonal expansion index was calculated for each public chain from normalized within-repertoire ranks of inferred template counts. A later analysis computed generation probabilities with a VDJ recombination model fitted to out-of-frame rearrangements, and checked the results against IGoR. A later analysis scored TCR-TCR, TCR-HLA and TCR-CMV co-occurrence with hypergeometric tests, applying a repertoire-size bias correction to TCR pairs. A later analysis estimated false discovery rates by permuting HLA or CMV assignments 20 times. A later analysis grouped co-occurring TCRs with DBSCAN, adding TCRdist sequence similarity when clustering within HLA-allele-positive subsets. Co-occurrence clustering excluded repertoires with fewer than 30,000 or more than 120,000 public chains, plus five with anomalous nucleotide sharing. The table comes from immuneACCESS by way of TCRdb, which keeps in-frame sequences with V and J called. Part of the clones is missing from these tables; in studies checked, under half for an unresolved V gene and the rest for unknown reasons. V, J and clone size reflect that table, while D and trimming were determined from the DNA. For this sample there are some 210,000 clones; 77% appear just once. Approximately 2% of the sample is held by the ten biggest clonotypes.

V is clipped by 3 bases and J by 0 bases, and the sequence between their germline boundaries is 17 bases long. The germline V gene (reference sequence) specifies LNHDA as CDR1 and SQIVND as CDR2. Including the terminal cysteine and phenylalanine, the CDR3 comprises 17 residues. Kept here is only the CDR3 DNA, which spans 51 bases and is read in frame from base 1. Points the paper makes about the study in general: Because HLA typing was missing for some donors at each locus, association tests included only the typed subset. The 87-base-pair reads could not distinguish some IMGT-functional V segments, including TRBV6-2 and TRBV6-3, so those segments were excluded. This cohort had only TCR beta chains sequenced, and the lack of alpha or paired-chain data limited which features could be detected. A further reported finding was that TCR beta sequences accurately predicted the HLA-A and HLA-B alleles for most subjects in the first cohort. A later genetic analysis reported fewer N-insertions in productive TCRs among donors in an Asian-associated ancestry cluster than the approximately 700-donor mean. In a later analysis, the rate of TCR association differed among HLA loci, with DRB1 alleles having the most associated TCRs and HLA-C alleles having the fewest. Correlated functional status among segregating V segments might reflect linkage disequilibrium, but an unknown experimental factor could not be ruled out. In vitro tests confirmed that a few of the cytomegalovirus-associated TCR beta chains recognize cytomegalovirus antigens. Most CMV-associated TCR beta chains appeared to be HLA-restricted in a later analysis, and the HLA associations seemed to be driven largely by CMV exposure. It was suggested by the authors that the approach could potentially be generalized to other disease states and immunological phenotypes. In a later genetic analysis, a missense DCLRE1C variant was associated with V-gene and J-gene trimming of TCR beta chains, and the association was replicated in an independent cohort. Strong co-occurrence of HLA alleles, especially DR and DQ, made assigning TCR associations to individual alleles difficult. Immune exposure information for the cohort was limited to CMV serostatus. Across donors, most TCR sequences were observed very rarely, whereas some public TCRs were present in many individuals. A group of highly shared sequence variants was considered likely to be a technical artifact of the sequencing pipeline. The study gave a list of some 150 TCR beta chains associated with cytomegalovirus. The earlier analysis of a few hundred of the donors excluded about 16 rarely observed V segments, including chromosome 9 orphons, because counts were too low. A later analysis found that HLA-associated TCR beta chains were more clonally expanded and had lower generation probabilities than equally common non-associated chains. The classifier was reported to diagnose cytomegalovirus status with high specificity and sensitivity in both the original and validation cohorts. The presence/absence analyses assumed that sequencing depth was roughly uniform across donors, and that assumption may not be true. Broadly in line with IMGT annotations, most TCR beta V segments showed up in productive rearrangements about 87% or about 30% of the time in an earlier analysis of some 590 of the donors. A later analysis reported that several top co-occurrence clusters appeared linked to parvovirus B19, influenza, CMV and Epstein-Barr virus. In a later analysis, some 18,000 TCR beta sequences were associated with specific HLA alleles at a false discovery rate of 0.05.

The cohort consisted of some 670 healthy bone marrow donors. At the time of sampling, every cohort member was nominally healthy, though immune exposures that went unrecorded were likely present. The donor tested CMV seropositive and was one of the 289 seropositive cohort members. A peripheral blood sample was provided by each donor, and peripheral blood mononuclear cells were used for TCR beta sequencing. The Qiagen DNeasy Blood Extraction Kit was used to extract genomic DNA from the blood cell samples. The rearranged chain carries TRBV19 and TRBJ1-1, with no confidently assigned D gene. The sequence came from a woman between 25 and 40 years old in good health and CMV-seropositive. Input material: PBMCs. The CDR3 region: CASSMQRSQRLNTEAFF. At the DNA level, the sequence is TGTGCCAGTAGTATGCAGCGCAGCCAACGCCTGAACACTGAAGCTTTCTTT.